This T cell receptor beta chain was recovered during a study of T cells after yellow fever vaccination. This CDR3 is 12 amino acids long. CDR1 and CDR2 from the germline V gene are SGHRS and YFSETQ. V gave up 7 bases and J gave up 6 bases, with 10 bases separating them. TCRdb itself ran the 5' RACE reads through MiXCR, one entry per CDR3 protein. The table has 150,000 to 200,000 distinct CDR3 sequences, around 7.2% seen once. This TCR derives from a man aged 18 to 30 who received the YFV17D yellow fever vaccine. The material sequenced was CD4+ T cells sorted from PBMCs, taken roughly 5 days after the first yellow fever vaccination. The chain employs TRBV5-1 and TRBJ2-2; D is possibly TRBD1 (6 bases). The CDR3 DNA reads TGCGCCAGCGGGACACCCCCCGGGGAGCTGTTTTTT. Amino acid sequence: CASGTPPGELFF.